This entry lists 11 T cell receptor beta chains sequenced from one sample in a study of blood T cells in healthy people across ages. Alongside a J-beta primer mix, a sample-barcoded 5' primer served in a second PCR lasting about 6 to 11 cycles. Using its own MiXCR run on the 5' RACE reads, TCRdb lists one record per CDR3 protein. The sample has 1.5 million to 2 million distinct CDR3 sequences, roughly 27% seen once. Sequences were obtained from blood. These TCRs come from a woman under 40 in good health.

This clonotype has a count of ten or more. In DNA form, the CDR3 reads TGCAGCGAGCAACCATCTAGCGGAGATACGCAGTATTTT. It yields the protein CSEQPSSGDTQYF. The V call is TRBV29-1, the J call TRBJ2-3, with 7 bases matching TRBD2. Germline V gene sequence: CDR1 SQVTM, CDR2 ANQGSEA. Unmatched junction bases numbered 9, after V lost 7 bases and J lost 5 bases. CDR3 length: 13 amino acids.

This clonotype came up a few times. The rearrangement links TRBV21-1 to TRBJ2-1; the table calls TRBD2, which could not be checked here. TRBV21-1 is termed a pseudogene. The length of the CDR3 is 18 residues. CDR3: CASSKARLSGDRRNEQFF. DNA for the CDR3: TGTGCCAGCAGCAAAGCGAGGCTCAGCGGGGATCGGCGCAATGAGCAGTTCTTC.

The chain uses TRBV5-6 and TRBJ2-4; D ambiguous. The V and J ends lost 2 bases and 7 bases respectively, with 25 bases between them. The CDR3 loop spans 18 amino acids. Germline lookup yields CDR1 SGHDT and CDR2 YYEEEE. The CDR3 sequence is CASSLGLSYSFSWNIQYF. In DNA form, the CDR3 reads TGTGCCAGCAGCTTAGGCCTAAGTTACAGCTTTTCATGGAACATTCAGTACTTC.

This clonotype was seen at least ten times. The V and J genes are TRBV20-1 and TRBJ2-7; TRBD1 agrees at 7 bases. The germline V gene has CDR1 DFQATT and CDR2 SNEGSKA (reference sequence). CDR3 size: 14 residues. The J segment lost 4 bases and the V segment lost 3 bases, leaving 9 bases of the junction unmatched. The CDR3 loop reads CSASQVGGSYEQYF. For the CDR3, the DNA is TGCAGTGCTAGCCAAGTAGGGGGCTCGTACGAGCAGTACTTC.

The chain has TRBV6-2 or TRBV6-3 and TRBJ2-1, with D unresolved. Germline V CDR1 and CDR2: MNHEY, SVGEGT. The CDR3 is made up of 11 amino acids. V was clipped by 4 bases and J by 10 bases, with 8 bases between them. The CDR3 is CASSSKVEQFF. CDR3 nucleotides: TGTGCCAGCAGTTCAAAGGTCGAGCAGTTCTTC.

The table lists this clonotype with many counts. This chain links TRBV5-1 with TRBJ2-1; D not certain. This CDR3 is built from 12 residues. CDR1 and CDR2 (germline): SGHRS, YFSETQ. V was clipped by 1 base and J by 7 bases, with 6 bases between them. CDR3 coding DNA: TGCGCCAGCAGCTTGTTGAGAAATGAGCAGTTCTTC. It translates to CASSLLRNEQFF.

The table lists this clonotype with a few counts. The CDR3 sequence is CANYRAGSETQYF. The CDR3 coding sequence is TGTGCCAACTACCGGGCGGGATCAGAGACCCAGTACTTC. This chain links TRBV7-9 with TRBJ2-5, with a tentative D call TRBD2 (6 bases). In germline, CDR1 is SEHNR, CDR2 FQNEAQ (reference sequence). Trimming removed 10 bases from V and 4 bases from J, with 16 bases in between. The CDR3 sequence is 13 residues long.

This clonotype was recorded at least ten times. The CDR3 bases are TGCGCCAGCAGGGACAGTCGGGAGCAGTACTTC. This sequence encodes CASRDSREQYF. The chain links TRBV5-1 to TRBJ2-7; D is perhaps TRBD1 (6 bases). Deletions cut 5 bases from V and 7 bases from J, with 10 bases between. The CDR3 totals 11 residues. Germline lookup yields CDR1 SGHRS and CDR2 YFSETQ. The full variable domain, with the rest looked up from reference TRBV5-1 and TRBJ2-7, is KAGVTQTPRYLIKTRGQQVTLSCSPISGHRSVSWYQQTPGQGLQFLFEYFSETQRNKGNFPGRFSGRQFSNSRSEMNVSTLELGDSALYLCASRDSREQYFGPGTRLTVT.

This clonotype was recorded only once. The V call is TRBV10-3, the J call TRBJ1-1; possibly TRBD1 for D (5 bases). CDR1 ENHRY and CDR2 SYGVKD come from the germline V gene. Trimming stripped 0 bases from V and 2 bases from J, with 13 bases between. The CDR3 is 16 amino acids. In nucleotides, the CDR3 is TGTGCCATCAGTGAGTCCGCCGGGACGTTAAACACTGAAGCTTTCTTT. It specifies CAISESAGTLNTEAFF.

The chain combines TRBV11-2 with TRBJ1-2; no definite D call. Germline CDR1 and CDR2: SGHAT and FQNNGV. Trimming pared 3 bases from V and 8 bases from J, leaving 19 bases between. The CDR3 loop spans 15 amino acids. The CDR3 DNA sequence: TGTGCCAGCAGCTTGAGTAGGCACCCCGGCTTAGGCTACACCTTC. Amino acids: CASSLSRHPGLGYTF.

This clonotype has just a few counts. The CDR3 reads CASSYLGIGKNIQYF. CDR3 nucleotides: TGTGCCAGCAGTTACCTGGGGATCGGCAAAAACATTCAGTACTTC. V gene TRBV6-6 combines with J gene TRBJ2-4; no reliable D call. From germline, CDR1 is MNHNY and CDR2 SVGAGI (reference sequence). With 2 bases removed from V and 3 bases from J, the gap between germline ends came to 11 bases. The CDR3 covers 15 residues.